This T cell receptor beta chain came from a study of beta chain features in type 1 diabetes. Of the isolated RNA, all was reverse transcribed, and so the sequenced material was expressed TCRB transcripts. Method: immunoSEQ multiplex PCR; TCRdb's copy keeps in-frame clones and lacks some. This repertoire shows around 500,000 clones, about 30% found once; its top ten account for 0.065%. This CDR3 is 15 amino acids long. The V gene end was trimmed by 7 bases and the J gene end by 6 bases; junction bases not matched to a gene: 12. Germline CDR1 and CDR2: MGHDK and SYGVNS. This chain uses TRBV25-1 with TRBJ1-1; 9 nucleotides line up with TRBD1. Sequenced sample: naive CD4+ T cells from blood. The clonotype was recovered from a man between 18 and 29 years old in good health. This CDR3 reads CASTPQGTGRPEAFF. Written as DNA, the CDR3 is TGTGCCAGCACCCCTCAGGGGACAGGGAGGCCTGAAGCTTTCTTT.